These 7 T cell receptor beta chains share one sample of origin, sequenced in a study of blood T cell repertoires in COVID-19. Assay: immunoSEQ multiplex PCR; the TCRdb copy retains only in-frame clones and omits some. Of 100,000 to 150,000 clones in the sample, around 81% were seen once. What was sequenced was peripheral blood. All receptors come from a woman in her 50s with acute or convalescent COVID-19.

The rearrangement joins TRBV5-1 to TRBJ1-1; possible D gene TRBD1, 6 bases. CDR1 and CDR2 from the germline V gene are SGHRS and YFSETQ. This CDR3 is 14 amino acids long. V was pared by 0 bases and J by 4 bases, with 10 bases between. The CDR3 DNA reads TGCGCCAGCAGCTTGGTGGGGGCAGGCACTGAAGCTTTCTTT. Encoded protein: CASSLVGAGTEAFF.

The CDR3 protein is CASSVDLSGNEQFF. The CDR3 DNA sequence: TGTGCCAGCAGCGTAGATTTGAGCGGGAATGAGCAGTTCTTC. The chain recombines TRBV9 with TRBJ2-1, with D maybe TRBD2 (6 bases). Looked up from germline, CDR1 is SGDLS and CDR2 is YYNGEE. Trimming took 0 bases from V and 7 from J, leaving 11 bases between them. The CDR3 sequence is 14 residues long.

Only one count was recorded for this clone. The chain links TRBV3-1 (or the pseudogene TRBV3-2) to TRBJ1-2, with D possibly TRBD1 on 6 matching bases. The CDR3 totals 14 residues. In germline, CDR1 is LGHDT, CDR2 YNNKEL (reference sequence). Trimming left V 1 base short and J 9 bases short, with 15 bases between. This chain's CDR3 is CASSQAARGLSYTF. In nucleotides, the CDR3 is TGTGCCAGCAGCCAAGCCGCCAGGGGATTGAGCTACACCTTC.

The CDR3, as DNA: TGTGCCAGCAGCTCCCGGGAAACAGAGCAGTACTTC. It is translated as CASSSRETEQYF. V gene TRBV6-5 combines with J gene TRBJ2-7, with D possibly matching TRBD2 (5 bases). V was clipped by 6 bases and J by 7 bases, with 13 bases between them. The CDR3 is 12 residues long. Germline loops: CDR1 MNHEY, CDR2 SVGAGI.

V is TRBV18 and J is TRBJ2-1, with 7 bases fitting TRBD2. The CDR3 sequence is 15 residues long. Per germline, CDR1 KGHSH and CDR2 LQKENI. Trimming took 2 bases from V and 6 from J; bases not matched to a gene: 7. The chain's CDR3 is CASSPGLESINEQFF. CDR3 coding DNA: TGTGCCAGCTCACCAGGACTAGAGAGTATCAATGAGCAGTTCTTC.

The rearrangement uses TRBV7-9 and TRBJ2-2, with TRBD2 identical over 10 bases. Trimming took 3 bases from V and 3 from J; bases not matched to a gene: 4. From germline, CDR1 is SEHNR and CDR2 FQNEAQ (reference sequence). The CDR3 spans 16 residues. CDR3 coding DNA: TGTGCCAGCAGCTTTGGCGGGACTAGCGACACCGGGGAGCTGTTTTTT. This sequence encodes CASSFGGTSDTGELFF.

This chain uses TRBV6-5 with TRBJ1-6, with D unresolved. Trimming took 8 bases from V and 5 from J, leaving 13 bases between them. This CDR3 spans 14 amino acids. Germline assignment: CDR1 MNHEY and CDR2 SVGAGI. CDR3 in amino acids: CASRVWQNNSPLHF. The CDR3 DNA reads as TGTGCCAGCCGGGTCTGGCAGAATAATTCACCCCTCCACTTT.